This T cell receptor (beta chain) was recovered during a study of cytomegalovirus exposure and HLA in healthy donors. V lost 8 bases and J lost 4, with 23 bases in between. Germline V gene data show CDR1 as SQVTM and CDR2 as ANQGSEA. The CDR3 loop spans 15 amino acids. Amplification used 60 Vbeta primers and 13 Jbeta primers. Sequencing was performed with immunoSEQ multiplex PCR; in TCRdb, only in-frame clones are kept and a portion is missing. This sample has 150,000 to 200,000 clones, with around 80% found just once. Study observations and caveats: Most sequenced TCRs were rare (though some public TCRs occurred in many donors). In an earlier analysis, productive rearrangement rates for most beta V segments clustered near 87% or 30%. The records held CMV serostatus as the only immune exposure information. In a later analysis, TCR beta V- and J-gene trimming was associated with a missense DCLRE1C variant.

Details on this clone: Its antigen is still unknown.

The receptor comes from a man aged 50 or older in good health and CMV-seropositive. The genes are TRBV29-1 and TRBJ1-1, with D possibly being TRBD1 (5 bases). Sequenced sample: PBMCs. CDR3 coding DNA: TGCAGCATTGGGCTTGGGCGTAAAAGGGGCACTGAAGCTTTCTTT. This encodes CSIGLGRKRGTEAFF. Full variable domain (remainder filled in from reference TRBV29-1 and TRBJ1-1): SAVISQKPSRDICQRGTSLTIQCQVDSQVTMMFWYRQQPGQSLTLIATANQGSEATYESGFVIDKFPISRPNLTFSTLTVSNMSPEDSSIYLCSIGLGRKRGTEAFFGQGTRLTVV.